This T cell receptor beta chain was captured by sequencing in a study of blood T cell repertoires in COVID-19. Across the study: COVID-19 samples from acute and convalescent phases originated in the United States, Italy and Spain. T cells, B-cell-depleted T cells, or PBMCs supplied cDNA or gDNA.

Study processing details: Amplification from reference gene primers served as the basis for estimated nucleated cell counts. Profiling relied on immunoSEQ multiplex PCR, and the TCRdb table lists in-frame clones only, not all of them. The V and J calls and clone size were taken over from that table, and D and trimming were inferred from the DNA. The table records around 150,000 clones, roughly 87% of them present only once. CDR1 is MNHEY, CDR2 SVGEGT, per germline. The CDR3 spans 14 residues. V lost 3 bases to trimming and J lost 7 bases; unmatched junction nucleotides: 7. This clone was seen only once.

The source material was peripheral blood. The chain employs TRBV6-2 or TRBV6-3 and TRBJ1-2; 8 bases are shared with TRBD1. This TCR derives from a human donor in a cohort sampled during active COVID-19. The CDR3 DNA follows: TGTGCCAGCAGTTATTCGGACAGGGAAGGTGGCTACACCTTC. Translation: CASSYSDREGGYTF.